Shown below are 6 T cell receptor beta chains from a single sample sequenced in a study of cytomegalovirus exposure and HLA in healthy donors. Both 60 Vbeta primers and 13 Jbeta primers went into the PCR. Assay: immunoSEQ multiplex PCR; the TCRdb copy retains only in-frame clones and omits some. The data contain under 250,000 clones, almost 80% of them singletons. The specimen sequenced was PBMCs. The receptors derive from a male donor in good health and CMV-seronegative.

The V call is TRBV27, the J call TRBJ2-7; weak D call: TRBD2 (5 bases). The germline V gene has CDR1 MNHEY and CDR2 SMNVEV (reference sequence). V dropped 8 bases and J dropped 1 base, with 6 bases sitting between them. This CDR3 spans 11 amino acids. The CDR3 region is CASGLSYEQYF. CDR3 sequence (DNA): TGTGCCAGCGGACTTTCCTACGAGCAGTACTTC.

The V gene is TRBV5-4, the J gene TRBJ1-1; no definite D call. The CDR3 has 16 amino acids. In germline, CDR1 is SGHNT, CDR2 YYREEE (reference sequence). Trimming removed 1 base at V and 0 bases at J, with 13 bases between. CDR3 DNA: TGTGCCAGCAGCTTGCAGGCCAGCCTCATGAACACTGAAGCTTTCTTT. Amino acids: CASSLQASLMNTEAFF.

This chain links TRBV19 with TRBJ2-2, with D tentatively TRBD1 (5 bases). V lost 1 base and J 7 bases, leaving 7 bases between the germline ends. The CDR3 is made up of 13 amino acids. The germline V gene has CDR1 LNHDA and CDR2 SQIVND (reference sequence). In nucleotides, the CDR3 is TGTGCCAGTAGTATAGGCAGGGTCGGGGAGCTGTTTTTT. Translated: CASSIGRVGELFF.

The chain recombines TRBV4-3 with TRBJ2-7, with TRBD2 matching over 13 bases. Germline V gene lookup returns CDR1 LGHNA and CDR2 YSLEER. V was pared by 4 bases and J by 2 bases, with 5 bases of the junction left unmatched. This CDR3 has 16 amino acids. The CDR3 spells CASSPGLAGTAYEQYF. Here the CDR3 DNA reads TGCGCCAGCAGCCCGGGACTAGCGGGGACCGCCTACGAGCAGTACTTC.

The chain combines TRBV5-4 with TRBJ2-5, with a weak D call TRBD2 (6 bases). Germline V gives CDR1 SGHNT, CDR2 YYREEE (reference sequence). Trimming cost V 2 bases and J 4 bases, with 9 bases left between them. CDR3 size: 13 residues. DNA of the CDR3: TGTGCCAGCAGCTTTCCGGAGGGAGAGACCCAGTACTTC. Amino acid sequence: CASSFPEGETQYF.

The chain links TRBV5-1 to TRBJ1-1, with TRBD1 matching 7 bases. CDR3 size: 16 residues. CDR1 is SGHRS and CDR2 is YFSETQ in the germline V gene. V was clipped by 2 bases and J by 0 bases; unmatched bases: 7. CDR3 nucleotides: TGCGCCAGCAGCTTTTCCAGGGACAGCATGAACACTGAAGCTTTCTTT. Amino acids: CASSFSRDSMNTEAFF.